This T cell receptor beta chain was documented in a study of shared clonotypes between healthy human individuals. Among the donors, all were Caucasian adults who lived in Nashville, Tennessee. The assay used deep level. Sorted-subset replicate PCR reactions were performed with around 200 ng DNA, corresponding to about 30,000 T cell genomes. Sequencing used immunoSEQ multiplex PCR; TCRdb keeps in-frame clones, though not all of them. The top ten hold about 0.06% of the sample, which has more than 400,000 clones, roughly 95% seen once. The V end was cut by 1 base, the J end by 0 bases, with 12 bases between. Germline V gene sequence: CDR1 SGDLS, CDR2 YYNGEE. This CDR3 comprises 16 residues.

J is TRBJ2-3 and V is TRBV9; D not resolved. The sample consisted of naive CD4+ T cells sorted from blood. As to subset: CD45RA+ positively selected. The TCR comes from a woman aged 25 to 45 in good health. The CDR3 protein is CASSVTGGSSTDTQYF. The CDR3 DNA reads as TGTGCCAGCAGCGTAACGGGCGGATCTAGCACAGATACGCAGTATTTT.